The 24 T cell receptor beta chains below were found in one sample sequenced in a study of beta chain features in type 1 diabetes. Reverse transcribing all isolated RNA meant expressed TCRB transcripts were sequenced. TCRdb's copy holds only in-frame clones and misses some; the assay was immunoSEQ multiplex PCR. The table shows roughly 400,000 clones, with roughly 16% occurring only once. Input material: naive CD4+ T cells from blood. The receptors stem from a woman aged 18-30 years in good health.

The rearrangement links TRBV7-9 to TRBJ1-4; the match to TRBD1 covers 9 bases. The CDR3 sequence is 14 residues long. The J segment lost 6 bases and the V segment lost 5 bases, leaving 4 bases of the junction unmatched. Germline CDR1 SEHNR, CDR2 FQNEAQ (reference sequence). Here the CDR3 DNA reads TGTGCCAGCAGCCCGGGACAGGGTGATGAAAAACTGTTTTTT. Its translation is CASSPGQGDEKLFF.

There are a few counts of this clone. Germline and junction disagree at one end, which may indicate a read error. The J gene is TRBJ2-1, the V gene TRBV12-5, with TRBD2 matching 7 bases. The germline V gene encodes CDR1 LGHNT and CDR2 FRNRAP. CDR3 length: 16 amino acids. CDR3 DNA sequence: TGTGCTAGTCGTTTTGGTGGGACCGGGGGGTACAATGAGCAGTTCTTC. Protein: CASRFGGTGGYNEQFF.

CDR3 sequence: CASSPRGGNTQYF. As DNA, the CDR3 is TGCGCCAGCAGCCCTCGAGGCGGGAATACGCAGTATTTT. This rearrangement joins TRBV5-1 to TRBJ2-3; a possible D gene is TRBD2 (6 bases). The CDR3 loop spans 13 amino acids. V was pared by 4 bases and J by 7 bases, with 13 bases between. Germline V CDR1 and CDR2: SGHRS, YFSETQ.

This clone was seen a few times. The chain combines TRBV18 with TRBJ2-1; D gene uncertain. Trimming took 6 bases from V and 8 from J, leaving 14 bases between them. Germline CDR1 is KGHSH and CDR2 is LQKENI. The CDR3 covers 13 residues. The CDR3 sequence: CASSPRGSDEQFF. CDR3 nucleotides: TGTGCCAGCTCGCCTCGCGGATCGGATGAGCAGTTCTTC.

A few counts support this clone. CDR3 sequence (DNA): TGTGCCAGCTCACCAGAACAGGGCTTTGGTGAGGGGCAGTACTTC. Residues: CASSPEQGFGEGQYF. The chain links TRBV18 to TRBJ2-7, with D possibly matching TRBD1 (6 bases). This CDR3 is 15 amino acids long. V lost 2 bases, J lost 9 bases, and 20 bases lay in between. Germline V gives CDR1 KGHSH, CDR2 LQKENI.

The chain is built from TRBV12-5 and TRBJ2-7; D perhaps matches TRBD2 (5 bases). Germline CDR1 is LGHNT and CDR2 is FRNRAP. The CDR3 extends over 12 amino acids. Trimming cost V 5 bases and J 3 bases, with 8 bases left between them. CDR3 sequence (DNA): TGTGCTAGTGGTGCAGGACTCTACGAGCAGTACTTC. This encodes CASGAGLYEQYF.

The chain joins TRBV9 to TRBJ1-3; TRBD1 matches 8 bases. Germline lookup yields CDR1 SGDLS and CDR2 YYNGEE. The CDR3 spans 17 residues. J was trimmed by 1 base and V by 4 bases; bases with no gene match: 10. The CDR3 loop reads CASSPRTGKFSGNTIYF. CDR3 in DNA: TGTGCCAGCAGCCCACGGACAGGGAAGTTTTCTGGAAACACCATATATTTT.

The chain links TRBV5-4 to TRBJ2-1, with 12 bases that match TRBD2. V lost 0 bases to trimming and J lost 7 bases; unmatched junction nucleotides: 5. This CDR3 spans 16 amino acids. Germline V gene lookup returns CDR1 SGHNT and CDR2 YYREEE (reference sequence). This CDR3 is CASSLGTSGNRNEQFF. CDR3 in DNA: TGTGCCAGCAGCTTGGGGACTAGCGGGAACAGGAATGAGCAGTTCTTC. Together with reference TRBV5-4 and TRBJ2-1, the CDR3 gives the full variable domain: ETGVTQSPTHLIKTRGQQVTLRCSSQSGHNTVSWYQQALGQGPQFIFQYYREEENGRGNFPPRFSGLQFPNYSSELNVNALELDDSALYLCASSLGTSGNRNEQFFGPGTRLTVL.

The chain is built from TRBV7-9 and TRBJ1-3; 8 bases are shared with TRBD1. Germline-derived CDR1 and CDR2 are SEHNR and FQNEAQ (reference sequence). The CDR3 has 14 amino acids. The ends lost 4 bases at V and 4 bases at J; junction bases unmatched: 3. The CDR3, as DNA: TGTGCCAGCAGCTACGGACAGGGAGGAAACACCATATATTTT. Translated: CASSYGQGGNTIYF.

The genes are TRBV15 and TRBJ1-3, with D unresolved. The CDR3 totals 16 residues. Germline-derived CDR1 and CDR2 are LNHNV and YYDKDF (reference sequence). V was pared by 0 bases and J by 1 base, with 10 bases between. The CDR3 DNA sequence: TGTGCCACCAGCAGAGATGATGTCAGGTCTGGAAACACCATATATTTT. Protein product: CATSRDDVRSGNTIYF.

The J gene is TRBJ2-5, the V gene TRBV19; the D gene is possibly TRBD1 (5 bases). The germline V gene encodes CDR1 LNHDA and CDR2 SQIVND (reference sequence). The CDR3 consists of 14 residues. V was shortened by 6 bases and J by 5 bases, with 16 bases between the two germline ends. The CDR3 is CASSDRITGETQYF. For the CDR3, the DNA is TGTGCCAGTAGCGACAGAATCACCGGGGAGACCCAGTACTTC.

This clone was counted between two and nine times. This chain connects TRBV7-2 to TRBJ2-7; the match to TRBD2 covers 10 bases. CDR3 size: 16 residues. Germline assignment: CDR1 SGHTA and CDR2 FQGNSA. Trimming at V came to 4 bases and at J to 7 bases, leaving 13 bases not matched to a gene. CDR3: CASSSPLLAGAGEQYF. CDR3 DNA sequence: TGTGCCAGCAGCTCCCCTCTTCTAGCGGGAGCGGGTGAGCAGTACTTC. The whole variable domain, filled in from reference TRBV7-2 and TRBJ2-7, reads GAGVSQSPSNKVTEKGKDVELRCDPISGHTALYWYRQSLGQGLEFLIYFQGNSAPDKSGLPSDRFSAERTGGSVSTLTIQRTQQEDSAVYLCASSSPLLAGAGEQYFGPGTRLTVT.

The gene calls are TRBV2 and TRBJ2-1; 10 bases are shared with TRBD2. V shed 6 bases and J 4 bases; nucleotides not matched to a gene: 3. This CDR3 contains 14 residues. Germline CDR1 SNHLY, CDR2 FYNNEI. The CDR3 sequence is CASRGTSEYNEQFF. The CDR3 DNA follows: TGTGCCAGCAGGGGGACTAGCGAGTACAATGAGCAGTTCTTC.

This clone was seen a handful of times. This rearrangement joins TRBV7-7 to TRBJ2-5, with D possibly being TRBD2 (6 bases). The V end lost 0 bases, the J end lost 3 bases, and 11 bases lay between the germline ends. This CDR3 spans 15 amino acids. CDR1 SSHAT and CDR2 FNYEAQ come from the germline V gene (reference sequence). The CDR3 is CASSLAGGGKETQYF. The CDR3 DNA follows: TGTGCCAGCAGCTTAGCGGGTGGAGGGAAAGAGACCCAGTACTTC.

Only a few counts were recorded for this clone. V is TRBV6-1 and J is TRBJ1-2, with a possible D match to TRBD1 (6 bases). CDR3 length: 15 residues. The ends were cut back, 0 bases at V and 7 bases at J, with 15 bases in the middle. From germline, CDR1 is MNHNS and CDR2 SASEGT. CDR3 in amino acids: CASSEALRGHGGYTF. As DNA, the CDR3 is TGTGCCAGCAGTGAAGCGCTTCGGGGACATGGTGGCTACACCTTC.

The chain employs TRBV30 and TRBJ1-2; maybe TRBD1 (6 bases). The CDR3 loop spans 13 amino acids. Per the germline V gene, CDR1 is GTSNPN and CDR2 is SVGIG (reference sequence). Between the trimmed V and J ends, which lost 8 bases and 0 bases, there was a span of 13 bases. The chain's CDR3 is CALGGAANYGYTF. CDR3 in DNA: TGTGCCCTAGGGGGGGCAGCTAACTATGGCTACACCTTC.

The chain joins TRBV4-1 to TRBJ2-7; a possible D gene is TRBD1 (5 bases). Trimming took off 0 bases at V and 3 bases at J, with 6 bases between the two ends. There are 13 residues in the CDR3. From germline, CDR1 is MGHRA and CDR2 YSYEKL. The CDR3 protein is CASSQDQGYEQYF. The CDR3 DNA reads as TGCGCCAGCAGCCAAGATCAGGGCTACGAGCAGTACTTC.

The chain links TRBV7-2 to TRBJ2-5; D call uncertain. From germline, CDR1 is SGHTA and CDR2 FQGNSA. The CDR3 contains 13 residues. V was trimmed by 10 bases and J by 3 bases, leaving 15 bases between them. For the CDR3, the DNA is TGTGCCACCAGTAGCCGGAAGGAAGAGACCCAGTACTTC. Translation gives CATSSRKEETQYF.

The chain combines TRBV25-1 with TRBJ2-6; no clear D gene. CDR1 is MGHDK, CDR2 SYGVNS, per germline. V shed 3 bases and J shed 1 base, with 13 bases lying between them. There are 17 residues in the CDR3. The CDR3 loop reads CASSDPSLISGANVLTF. CDR3 DNA: TGTGCCAGCAGTGATCCCTCACTTATATCTGGGGCCAACGTCCTGACTTTC.

The chain combines TRBV7-9 with TRBJ2-1; tentative D call: TRBD2 (6 bases). V was clipped by 5 bases and J by 7 bases, with 12 bases between them. CDR3 size: 13 residues. In germline, CDR1 is SEHNR, CDR2 FQNEAQ (reference sequence). The CDR3 DNA follows: TGTGCCAGCAGCGGCCTCCGGGGGAATGAGCAGTTCTTC. Translation: CASSGLRGNEQFF.

The CDR3 here is CASSHGQLNTEAFF. CDR3 nucleotide sequence: TGCGCCAGCAGCCACGGACAGCTGAACACTGAAGCTTTCTTT. This chain uses TRBV5-1 with TRBJ1-1; D is perhaps TRBD1 (6 bases). CDR3 length: 14 residues. The germline V gene encodes CDR1 SGHRS and CDR2 YFSETQ. Trimming stripped 4 bases from V and 0 bases from J, with 10 bases between.

This clone was seen a single time. This chain links TRBV28 with TRBJ1-1; D remains unclear. Per the germline V gene, CDR1 is MDHEN and CDR2 is SYDVKM. The CDR3 runs 15 residues. The V gene lost 6 bases and the J gene lost 3 bases, with 17 bases spanning the gap. Here the CDR3 DNA reads TGTGCCAGCAGATCCCCACTAGGAAGGGACACTGAAGCTTTCTTT. This encodes CASRSPLGRDTEAFF.

This chain links TRBV6-6 with TRBJ1-5, with D unclear. V shed 8 bases and J shed 7 bases, with 12 bases lying between them. The CDR3 spans 12 residues. From germline, CDR1 is MNHNY and CDR2 SVGAGI (reference sequence). CDR3 residues: CASYSSAQPQHF. The CDR3 region has the DNA TGTGCCAGCTACTCGAGTGCCCAGCCCCAGCATTTT.

The chain is built from TRBV27 and TRBJ2-3, with TRBD1 identical over 7 bases. V trimming: 2 bases; J trimming: 3 bases; junction bases outside the gene matches: 5. The germline gives CDR1 MNHEY, CDR2 SMNVEV (reference sequence). This CDR3 spans 15 amino acids. CDR3: CASSLASTGTDTQYF. The CDR3 region has the DNA TGTGCCAGCAGTTTAGCATCGACAGGGACAGATACGCAGTATTTT.